This T cell receptor beta chain came from a study of long-term antiretroviral therapy in people with HIV. immunoSEQ v3.0 was run at survey level. Assay: immunoSEQ multiplex PCR; the TCRdb copy retains only in-frame clones and omits some. The table has under 20,000 clones, 60% to 80% seen once. This CDR3 comprises 13 residues. The V end was cut by 8 bases, the J end by 4 bases, with 16 bases between. Germline-derived CDR1 and CDR2 are SGHRS and YFSETQ. This chain links TRBV5-1 with TRBJ2-7, with D possibly matching TRBD2 (6 bases). The TCR sequence derives from a woman in her 40s with HIV. The specimen was unsorted PBMCs, collected 2.3 years after starting antiretroviral therapy. The CDR3 region is CASSPGANYEQYF. CDR3 nucleotide sequence: TGCGCCAGTAGCCCGGGAGCTAATTACGAGCAGTACTTC. The full variable domain, in which reference TRBV5-1 and TRBJ2-7 provide the parts outside the CDR3, is KAGVTQTPRYLIKTRGQQVTLSCSPISGHRSVSWYQQTPGQGLQFLFEYFSETQRNKGNFPGRFSGRQFSNSRSEMNVSTLELGDSALYLCASSPGANYEQYFGPGTRLTVT.